This T cell receptor beta chain was observed in a study of blood T cell repertoires in COVID-19. Trimming removed 4 bases at V and 1 base at J, with 6 bases between. CDR1 is SGHDT and CDR2 is YYEEEE in the germline V gene. The CDR3 is 13 amino acids. Sequenced by immunoSEQ multiplex PCR; TCRdb stores in-frame clones only, minus some. The sample yields around 66,000 clones, about 89% seen once. This clone came up once. The genes are TRBV5-6 and TRBJ1-5, with D unresolved. Sequencing was done on a sample of peripheral blood. The sequence was collected from a man aged 60 to 75 with acute or convalescent COVID-19. In DNA form, the CDR3 reads TGTGCCAGCAGCCGGGGAAGCAATCAGCCCCAGCATTTT. This encodes CASSRGSNQPQHF.